The subject of this entry is one T cell receptor beta chain. The antigen it binds to is not known. No base quality information exists; no much larger clone differs at one position. Participants in the prospective study were aged roughly 18 to 100 years, lived in more than 20 United States geographic areas, and enrolled through a virtual design. In the prospective study, cohorts were assigned on the basis of participant-reported clinical history obtained from a screening survey and a study questionnaire. Recovered participants in ImmuneRACE Cohort 3 were defined as having two consecutive negative NP/OP PCR tests, clearance from a healthcare professional, or resolution of symptoms. Each participant in the prospective study had whole blood, serum and a nasopharyngeal or oropharyngeal swab collected by mobile phlebotomists. Prospective study participants could optionally give additional blood draws and questionnaires over an approximately 2-month period. Prospective study blood samples were shipped either frozen or at room temperature before DNA extraction.

From the cysteine through the phenylalanine, the CDR3 covers 16 amino acids. CDR3 DNA is the only sequence kept; it has 48 bases, read in frame from the first base. According to the germline V gene (reference sequence), CDR1 reads MNHEY and CDR2 reads SMNVEV. The V and J ends are trimmed by 3 bases and 6 bases, leaving 18 bases between them. This record belongs to a study of blood T cell repertoires in COVID-19 (dated by TCRdb to about 2020). Study-level background: Samples covering the acute and convalescent phases of COVID-19 were provided by collaborators in the United States, Italy and Spain. The material from the prospective study consisted of cDNA or gDNA derived from T cells, B-cell-depleted T cells, or PBMCs. Deeply sampled blood TCRbeta repertoires from subjects exposed to, actively infected with, or recovered from COVID-19 were included in the dataset. The repertoires were made available in a free public database intended to serve as a resource for research on the immune response to SARS-CoV-2. The samples were drawn from two sources: the first 160 participants of the ongoing ImmuneRACE study, and about 1,300 subjects contributed by 6 global collaborators. Nearly every sample came with metadata listing a de-identified subject ID, COVID-19 status, age in years and sex. HLA class I and class II types, where available, came from metadata supplied by the sample provider rather than from assay-based typing. Study-wide conclusions, independent of this receptor: The quantity of clinical and demographic metadata differed by source and by participant and was supplied without curation.

The immunoSEQ Assay, a bias-controlled multiplex PCR, was used to amplify TCRbeta CDR3 regions from genomic DNA. The study's processing was this. The number of nucleated cells in each sample was estimated by amplification of reference gene primers within the assay. Sequence reads were collapsed and filtered to measure the absolute abundance of every unique TCRbeta CDR3 rearrangement. For each sample, productive Simpson clonality was calculated by taking the square root of Simpson's diversity index across productive rearrangements. Sourced from immuneACCESS, this table was stored by TCRdb with only in-frame sequences that have V and J called. A share of the clones is absent; for the studies checked, an unresolved V gene accounts for under half, and the remainder has no known explanation. From that table come the V and J calls and clone size; the DNA was used to work out D and trimming. A total of approximately 160,000 clones appear in this sample, approximately 87% of them only once. About 4.6% of the sample belongs to the ten largest clones.

Material for sequencing was PBMCs or T cells enriched from blood (not recorded which). The V and J segments used are TRBV27 and TRBJ2-1; the D region possibly corresponds to TRBD1 (6 bases align). This receptor was taken from a woman between 45 and 60 years old who had recovered from COVID-19. The CDR3 region: CASSFNRQAGVNEQFF. The DNA is as follows: TGTGCCAGCAGTTTTAACCGACAGGCAGGGGTCAATGAGCAGTTCTTC.